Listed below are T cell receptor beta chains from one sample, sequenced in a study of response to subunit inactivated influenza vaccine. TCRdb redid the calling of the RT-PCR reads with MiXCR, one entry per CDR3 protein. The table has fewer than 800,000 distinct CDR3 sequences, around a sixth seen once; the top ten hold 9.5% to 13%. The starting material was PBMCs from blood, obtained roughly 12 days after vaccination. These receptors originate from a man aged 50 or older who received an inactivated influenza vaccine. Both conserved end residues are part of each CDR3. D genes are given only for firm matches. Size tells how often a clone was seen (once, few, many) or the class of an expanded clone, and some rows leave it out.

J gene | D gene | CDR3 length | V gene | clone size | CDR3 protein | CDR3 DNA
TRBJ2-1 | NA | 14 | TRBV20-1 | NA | CSASTVYASDEQFF | TGCAGTGCTAGTACGGTGTACGCTTCGGATGAGCAGTTCTTC
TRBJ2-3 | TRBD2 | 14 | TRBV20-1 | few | CSAKISGGRDTQYF | TGCAGTGCTAAGATCAGCGGGGGCCGAGATACGCAGTATTTT
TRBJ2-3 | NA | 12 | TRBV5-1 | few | CASRLLESTQYF | TGCGCCAGCAGATTACTAGAAAGTACGCAGTATTTT
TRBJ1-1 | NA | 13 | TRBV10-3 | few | CAITQGIDTEAFF | TGTGCCATTACACAGGGTATAGACACTGAAGCTTTCTTT
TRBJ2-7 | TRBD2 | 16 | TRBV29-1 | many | CSVEDGAGLNSYEQYF | TGCAGCGTTGAAGACGGCGCGGGACTAAACTCCTACGAGCAGTACTTC
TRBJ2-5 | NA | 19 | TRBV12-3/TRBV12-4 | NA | CASSLYPLRMSGAGGTQYF | TGTGCCAGCAGCCTCTACCCCCTTAGGATGTCGGGGGCAGGGGGGACCCAGTACTTC
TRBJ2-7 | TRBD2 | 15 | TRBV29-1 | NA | CSVEAPGRGAYEQYF | TGCAGCGTTGAAGCCCCCGGCCGGGGGGCCTACGAGCAGTACTTC
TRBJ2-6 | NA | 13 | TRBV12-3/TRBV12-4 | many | CAGKSAGANVLTF | TGTGCCGGAAAGTCGGCAGGGGCCAACGTCCTGACTTTC
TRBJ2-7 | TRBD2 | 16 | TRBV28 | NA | CASSPIMGLAGHEQYF | TGTGCCAGCAGTCCTATAATGGGACTAGCGGGACACGAGCAGTACTTC
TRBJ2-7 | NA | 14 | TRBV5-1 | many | CASSRTQISYEQYF | TGCGCCAGCAGCCGGACACAGATTTCCTACGAGCAGTACTTC
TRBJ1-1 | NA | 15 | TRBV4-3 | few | CASSQDWGLNTEAFF | TGCGCCAGCAGCCAAGATTGGGGGCTGAACACTGAAGCTTTCTTT
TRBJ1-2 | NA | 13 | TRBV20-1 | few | CSARDPRDYGYTF | TGCAGTGCTAGAGATCCCAGGGACTATGGCTACACCTTC
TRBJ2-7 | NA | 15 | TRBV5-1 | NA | CASSLGGFETYEQYF | TGCGCCAGCAGCTTGGGGGGGTTCGAGACCTACGAGCAGTACTTC
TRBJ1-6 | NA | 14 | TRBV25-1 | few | CASSEYGGESPLHF | TGTGCCAGCAGTGAATATGGGGGGGAATCACCCCTCCACTTT
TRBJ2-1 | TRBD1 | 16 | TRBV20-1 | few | CSALTPGGAGRNEQFF | TGCAGTGCTTTGACCCCAGGGGGCGCGGGTCGCAATGAGCAGTTCTTC
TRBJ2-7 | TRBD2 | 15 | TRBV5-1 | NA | CASSLEAGGGYEQYF | TGCGCCAGCAGCTTGGAAGCGGGGGGTGGCTACGAGCAGTACTTC
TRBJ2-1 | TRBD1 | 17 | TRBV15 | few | CATSRDPGTGSDNEQFF | TGTGCCACCAGCAGAGACCCCGGGACAGGGTCGGACAATGAGCAGTTCTTC
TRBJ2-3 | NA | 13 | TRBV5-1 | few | CASSLTITDTQYF | TGCGCCAGCAGCTTGACTATCACAGATACGCAGTATTTT
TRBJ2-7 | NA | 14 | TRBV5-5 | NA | CASSFVKGHSEQYF | TGTGCCAGCAGCTTTGTGAAGGGGCACAGCGAGCAGTACTTC
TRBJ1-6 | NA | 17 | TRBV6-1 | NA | CASSRELPFSYNSPLHF | TGTGCCAGCAGTCGGGAGTTACCATTCTCCTATAATTCACCCCTCCACTTT
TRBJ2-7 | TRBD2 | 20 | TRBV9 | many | CASSVVFGIMWRGVTYEQYF | TGTGCCAGCAGCGTAGTATTTGGAATAATGTGGCGGGGGGTCACCTACGAGCAGTACTTC
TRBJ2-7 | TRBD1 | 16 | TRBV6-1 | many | CASGISGTGESGKQYF | TGTGCCAGCGGAATATCCGGGACAGGGGAGTCTGGCAAGCAGTACTTC
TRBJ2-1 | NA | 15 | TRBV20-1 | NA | CSAPSGVAVDNEQFF | TGCAGTGCTCCCTCGGGGGTAGCGGTTGACAATGAGCAGTTCTTC
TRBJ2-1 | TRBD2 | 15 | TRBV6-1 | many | CASRISGGGYNEQFF | TGTGCCAGCAGGATTAGCGGGGGGGGTTACAATGAGCAGTTCTTC
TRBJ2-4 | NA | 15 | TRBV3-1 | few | CASSQWDGKRDIQYF | TGTGCCAGCAGCCAATGGGATGGGAAGAGGGACATTCAGTACTTC
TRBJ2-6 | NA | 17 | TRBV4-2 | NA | CASSPRGLLSGANVLTF | TGTGCCAGCAGCCCTCGAGGACTGCTTTCTGGGGCCAACGTCCTGACTTTC
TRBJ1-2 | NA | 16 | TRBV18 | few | CASSPGAFLANYGYTF | TGTGCCAGCTCACCAGGTGCTTTCCTAGCTAACTATGGCTACACCTTC
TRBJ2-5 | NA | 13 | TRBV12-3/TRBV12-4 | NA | CASSGRRRQTQYF | TGTGCCAGCAGTGGGAGACGGAGGCAGACCCAGTACTTC
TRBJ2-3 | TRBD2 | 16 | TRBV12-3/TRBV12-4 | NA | CASTPSSGGPPDTQYF | TGTGCCAGCACCCCGAGCAGCGGGGGCCCCCCAGATACGCAGTATTTT
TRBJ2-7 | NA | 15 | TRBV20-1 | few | CSASSAGTDSYEQYF | TGCAGTGCTAGTAGTGCCGGGACCGATTCCTACGAGCAGTACTTC
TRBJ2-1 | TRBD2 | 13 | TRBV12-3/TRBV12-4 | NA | CASGLAGVSEQFF | TGTGCCAGCGGGTTAGCGGGAGTAAGTGAGCAGTTCTTC
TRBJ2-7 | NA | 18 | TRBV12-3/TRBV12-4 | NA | CASSLQLYYGESSYEQYF | TGTGCCAGCAGCCTCCAACTATATTACGGGGAGAGCTCCTACGAGCAGTACTTC
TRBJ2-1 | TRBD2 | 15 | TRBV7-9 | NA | CASSLLTGGLNEQFF | TGTGCCAGCAGCTTATTAACGGGGGGGCTCAATGAGCAGTTCTTC
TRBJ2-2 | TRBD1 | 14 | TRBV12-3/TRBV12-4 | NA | CASRMTGGDGELFF | TGTGCCAGCAGGATGACAGGGGGGGACGGGGAGCTGTTTTTT
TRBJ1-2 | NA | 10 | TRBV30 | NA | CAWFGGGYTF | TGTGCCTGGTTTGGGGGCGGCTACACCTTC
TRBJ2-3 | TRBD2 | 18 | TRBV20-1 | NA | CSASSSGSGALSTDTQYF | TGCAGTGCTAGTTCTAGCGGGAGCGGGGCCCTTAGCACAGATACGCAGTATTTT
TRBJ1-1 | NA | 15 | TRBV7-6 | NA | CASSHHREQNTEAFF | TGTGCCAGCAGCCACCACAGGGAGCAGAACACTGAAGCTTTCTTT
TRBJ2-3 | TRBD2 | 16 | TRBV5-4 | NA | CASSFRASGSRDTQYF | TGTGCCAGCAGCTTCCGGGCTAGCGGGAGTCGAGATACGCAGTATTTT
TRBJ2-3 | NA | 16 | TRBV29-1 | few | CSVERWDFSSTDTQYF | TGCAGCGTTGAGAGATGGGACTTTTCTAGCACAGATACGCAGTATTTT
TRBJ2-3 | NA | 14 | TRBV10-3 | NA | CAISPRDGTDTQYF | TGTGCCATCAGTCCCAGGGACGGTACAGATACGCAGTATTTT
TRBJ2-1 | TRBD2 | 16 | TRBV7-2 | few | CASSPAGGASYNEQFF | TGTGCCAGCAGCCCGGCGGGGGGCGCCTCCTACAATGAGCAGTTCTTC
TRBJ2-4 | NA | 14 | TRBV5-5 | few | CASSLFPAKNIQYF | TGTGCCAGCAGCTTGTTCCCTGCCAAAAACATTCAGTACTTC
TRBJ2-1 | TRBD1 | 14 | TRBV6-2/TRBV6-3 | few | CASSSNRGQGGQFF | TGTGCCAGCAGCTCGAACCGGGGACAGGGTGGGCAGTTCTTC
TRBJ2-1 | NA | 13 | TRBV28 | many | CASSFRFQDEQFF | TGTGCCAGCAGTTTCAGGTTTCAGGATGAGCAGTTCTTC
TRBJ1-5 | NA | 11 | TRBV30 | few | CAWSMGATQHF | TGTGCCTGGAGTATGGGAGCGACCCAGCATTTT
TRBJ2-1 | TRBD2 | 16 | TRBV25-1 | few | CASSDEGEGRYNEQFF | TGTGCCAGCAGTGATGAAGGGGAGGGCCGGTACAATGAGCAGTTCTTC
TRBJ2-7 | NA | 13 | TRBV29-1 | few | CSVAALTSYEQYF | TGCAGCGTTGCGGCTCTGACCTCCTACGAGCAGTACTTC
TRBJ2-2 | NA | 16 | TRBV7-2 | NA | CASSLGQSQNTGELFF | TGTGCCAGCAGCTTAGGTCAATCACAGAACACCGGGGAGCTGTTTTTT
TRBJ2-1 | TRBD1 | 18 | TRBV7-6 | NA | CASSLLSGTGFFNNEQFF | TGTGCCAGCAGCTTGTTGTCCGGGACAGGGTTTTTCAACAATGAGCAGTTCTTC
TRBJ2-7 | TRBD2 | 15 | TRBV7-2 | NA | CASSTAGGPGYEQYF | TGTGCCAGCAGCACAGCGGGAGGGCCGGGCTACGAGCAGTACTTC
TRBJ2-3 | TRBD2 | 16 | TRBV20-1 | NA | CSARDRPSGTTHAQYF | TGCAGTGCTAGAGATCGGCCTAGCGGTACAACCCACGCGCAGTATTTT
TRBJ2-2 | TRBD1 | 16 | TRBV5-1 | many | CASSLEPGGNTGELFF | TGCGCCAGCAGCTTGGAACCAGGGGGGAACACCGGGGAGCTGTTTTTT
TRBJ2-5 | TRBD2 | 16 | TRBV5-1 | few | CASSLDGGRAVETQYF | TGCGCCAGCAGCTTGGATGGCGGGAGGGCCGTAGAGACCCAGTACTTC
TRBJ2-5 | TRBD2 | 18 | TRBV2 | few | CASSGTGTSGGRPETQYF | TGTGCCAGCAGTGGAACCGGGACTAGCGGGGGACGACCAGAGACCCAGTACTTC
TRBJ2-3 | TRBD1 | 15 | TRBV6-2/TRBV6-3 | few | CASQRPGGFTDTQYF | TGTGCCAGCCAAAGGCCAGGGGGATTCACAGATACGCAGTATTTT